This record concerns one T cell receptor beta chain sequence. It lacks a known antigen. Base qualities are missing; no much larger clone stands one base away. Taken from cysteine to phenylalanine, the CDR3 has 13 residues. This entry keeps only the CDR3 DNA: 39 bases, framed from base 1. V trim: 8 bases; J trim: 7 bases; unmatched bases: 4. CDR1 and CDR2 are read off the germline V gene (reference sequence) as MNHEY and SMNVEV. The data stem from a study of cytomegalovirus exposure and HLA in healthy donors (dated by TCRdb to about 2017). As for the study more broadly: An earlier analysis of a few hundred of the donors reported 276 Gb of sequence data and 117 million unique TCR beta sequences obtained from about 200 million T cells. Roughly 300 gigabases of sequencing data and around 88 million unique TCR sequences made up an early release that covered roughly 670 HLA-typed donors. Of the roughly 390 genotyped donors, 75% to 85% were placed in the genetic ancestry cluster associated with self-reported Caucasian donors. The study aimed to test whether cataloging public T cell receptors could reveal signatures of past pathogen exposure. The study profiled the T cell repertoires of 500 to 800 subjects by immunosequencing and related them to cytomegalovirus serostatus. A separate validation cohort of approximately 130 different subjects was used in addition to the approximately 610-subject first cohort. The study combined high-throughput TCR immunosequencing, statistical association of individual TCRs with disease status, and machine learning to predict cytomegalovirus infection status. A later analysis re-examined previously published TCR beta repertoires from 610 or so donors and added high-resolution HLA genotyping to investigate patterns of TCR occurrence. In the later analysis, no new phenotypic data were used to find candidate immune exposures; instead, reliance was placed on TCR beta sequences and their occurrence across donors. An earlier analysis of several hundred of the donors applied high-throughput TCR beta sequencing to assess whether each TCR beta V gene segment acted as functional or pseudogenic. Donor age, sex, ethnicity and CMV serostatus were compiled together with the repertoire data. Genome-wide SNP genotypes for about 65% of the 666 donors were used in a later genetic analysis, which treated that subset as a discovery cohort. Every repertoire in the discovery cohort had been generated on one and the same sequencing platform. Both class I and class II loci were covered by HLA typing, at four-digit resolution. Typing coverage varied by locus: roughly 629-640 donors for A, B, C, DRB1 and DQB1; around 560 for DQA1; approximately 610 for DPA1; roughly 450 for DPB1. About five DR-DQ haplotypes were handled as single units for association and clustering because linkage in the cohort was strong. Across 300 to 500 genotyped donors of the cohort, an average of approximately 240,000 unique TCR beta nucleotide sequences per donor were sequenced, and 15% to 20% of those sequences were non-productive.

Library creation used the immunoSEQ multiplex PCR assay. For the multiplex PCR, a mixture combining 60 forward primers for TCR Vbeta segments and 13 reverse primers for TCR Jbeta segments was used. The CDR3 region of rearranged TCR beta genes was amplified from genomic DNA by a multiplex PCR assay. The Illumina HiSeq System was used to sequence the amplified TCR beta libraries as 87-base-pair reads. As for how the authors treated the data: A later analysis tallied about 77 million unique TCR beta chains across the approximately 670 repertoires, and around 12 million of those chains were shared by two or more donors. Raw reads were error-corrected and collapsed into unique sequences with a nearest-neighbor algorithm that merged closely related sequences to remove PCR and sequencing errors. V, D and J gene segments were assigned by aligning CDR3 sequences to IMGT reference sequences. Each retained sequence needed at least a six-nucleotide match to both a V gene segment and a J gene segment. A rearrangement was called productive if the CDR3 had no stop codons and remained in frame with V and J, and every other rearrangement was called non-productive. CDR3 was defined according to IMGT convention as the region running from the second conserved V-encoded cysteine to the conserved J-encoded phenylalanine. The earlier analysis of about 530 of the donors excluded any sequence lacking an unambiguous match to a single V gene segment. An earlier analysis of a few hundred of the donors called V segments functional above 56.7% productive rearrangements and segregating when the between-donor standard deviation exceeded 5%. A statistical classification framework was developed to diagnose cytomegalovirus status using the catalog of TCR beta chain sequences. V and J gene assignment, in a later analysis, came from comparing TCR nucleotide sequences with IMGT/GENE-DB human TR gene sequences. A later analysis assigned CDR3 sequences and most-parsimonious VDJ recombination scenarios with the TCRdist pipeline. In a later analysis, every TCR beta chain was defined by the combination of its CDR3 amino acid sequence and its V-gene family, and reads without a unique V-gene family were dropped. As a way to deal with suspected cross-contamination and a sequencing artifact, a later analysis dropped 450 to 600 nucleotide sequences that were highly shared and had low generation probability. In a later analysis, a clonal expansion index was calculated for each public chain from normalized within-repertoire ranks of inferred template counts. A later analysis computed generation probabilities with a VDJ recombination model fitted to out-of-frame rearrangements, and checked the results against IGoR. Hypergeometric tests were used in a later analysis to score TCR-TCR, TCR-HLA and TCR-CMV co-occurrence, with a repertoire-size bias correction applied to the TCR pairs. In a later analysis, false discovery rates were estimated by permuting HLA or CMV assignments 20 times. In a later analysis, co-occurring TCRs were grouped with DBSCAN, and TCRdist sequence similarity was added when clustering was performed within HLA-allele-positive subsets. Co-occurrence clustering excluded repertoires with fewer than 30,000 or more than 120,000 public chains, plus five with anomalous nucleotide sharing. TCRdb's version of the immuneACCESS table is confined to in-frame rearrangements and falls short of the full clone set. An unresolved V gene accounts for under half of the shortfall where checked; the remainder is of unknown origin. V and J calls and clone size are as listed in that table; D and trimming were resolved from the DNA. The sample table lists about 180,000 clones, approximately 80% of them with a count of one. Almost 7% of the sample belongs to the ten largest clones.

The cohort consisted of some 670 healthy bone marrow donors. At the time of sampling, every cohort member was nominally healthy, though immune exposures that went unrecorded were likely present. The donor tested CMV seropositive, placing the donor among the 289 seropositive members of the cohort. A peripheral blood sample was collected from each donor, and TCR beta sequencing was performed on peripheral blood mononuclear cells. The Qiagen DNeasy Blood Extraction Kit was used to extract genomic DNA from the blood cell samples. What the authors observed across the whole study: While some public TCRs were present in many individuals, most TCR sequences turned up only very rarely across donors. When HLA alleles, especially DR and DQ, strongly co-occurred, TCR associations were difficult to assign to individual alleles. Several of the top co-occurrence clusters appeared to be linked to parvovirus B19, influenza, CMV and Epstein-Barr virus, according to a later analysis. Broadly in line with IMGT annotations, most TCR beta V segments showed up in productive rearrangements about 87% or about 30% of the time in an earlier analysis of 450 to 600 of the donors. The classifier was reported to diagnose cytomegalovirus status with high specificity and sensitivity in both the original and validation cohorts. According to the authors, the approach could potentially be generalized to other disease states and immunological phenotypes. In vitro tests confirmed that a few of the cytomegalovirus-associated TCR beta chains recognize cytomegalovirus antigens. A further reported finding was that TCR beta sequences accurately predicted the HLA-A and HLA-B alleles for most subjects in the first cohort. HLA typing was unavailable for some donors at each locus, so association tests used only the typed subset. In this cohort, only TCR beta chains were sequenced, and detectable features were limited by the absence of alpha or paired-chain data. The study gave a list of about 160 TCR beta chains associated with cytomegalovirus. In a later analysis, around 15,000 TCR beta sequences were associated with specific HLA alleles at a false discovery rate of 0.05. In a later genetic analysis, fewer N-insertions in productive TCRs were reported among donors in an Asian-associated ancestry cluster than the roughly 670-donor mean. Correlated functional status among segregating V segments might reflect linkage disequilibrium, but an unknown experimental factor could not be ruled out. According to a later analysis, most CMV-associated TCR beta chains appeared to be HLA-restricted, and the HLA associations seemed to be driven largely by CMV exposure. In a later analysis, TCR association rates were found to vary across HLA loci, with the most associated TCRs seen for DRB1 alleles and the fewest for HLA-C alleles. A later analysis found that HLA-associated TCR beta chains were more clonally expanded and had lower generation probabilities than equally common non-associated chains. Sequencing depth was assumed to be roughly uniform across donors in the presence/absence analyses, though that assumption may not hold. Because counts were too low, more than 15 rarely observed V segments, including chromosome 9 orphons, were left out of the earlier analysis of 587 of the donors. In a later genetic analysis, a missense DCLRE1C variant was associated with V-gene and J-gene trimming of TCR beta chains, and the association was replicated in an independent cohort. The only immune exposure information available for the cohort was CMV serostatus. A group of highly shared sequence variants was considered likely to be a technical artifact of the sequencing pipeline. The 87-base-pair reads could not distinguish some IMGT-functional V segments, including TRBV6-2 and TRBV6-3, so those segments were excluded.

The rearrangement joined TRBV27 to TRBJ2-1; 11 bases in the junction line up with TRBD2. This clonotype was obtained from a man younger than 40 in good health and CMV-seropositive. Sequenced input: PBMCs. CDR3 region: CASATSGKNEQFF. The DNA reads as follows: TGTGCCAGCGCGACTAGCGGGAAGAATGAGCAGTTCTTC.